A single sample is the source of the 8 T cell receptor beta chains below, sequenced in a study of shared clonotypes between healthy human individuals. The assay was immunoSEQ multiplex PCR, and TCRdb's table has in-frame clones only and misses some. The sample lists over 850,000 clones; around 78% were seen once. Input material: memory CD4+ T cells from PBMCs. Subset: CD45RA-negative fraction. The origin of the receptors is a man in his late teens or twenties in good health. Some clones in this sample may be carry-over from other donors' samples.

This clone was found a few times. The rearrangement uses TRBV28 and TRBJ1-5; possibly TRBD1 for D (6 bases). In germline, CDR1 is MDHEN, CDR2 SYDVKM. The CDR3 is made up of 15 amino acids. V lost 3 bases and J lost 3, with 12 bases in between. CDR3 protein: CASSFAQGYNQPQHF. The DNA for the CDR3 is TGTGCCAGCAGTTTCGCACAGGGCTACAATCAGCCCCAGCATTTT. The complete variable domain, with remaining parts taken from reference TRBV28 and TRBJ1-5, reads DVKVTQSSRYLVKRTGEKVFLECVQDMDHENMFWYRQDPGLGLRLIYFSYDVKMKEKGDIPEGYSVSREKKERFSLILESASTNQTSMYLCASSFAQGYNQPQHFGDGTRLSIL.

About this clone itself: Since a much larger clone is just one base distant, this may be a read error. This chain uses TRBV11-2 with TRBJ1-1; 9 bases map to TRBD1. The germline CDR1 and CDR2 sequences are SGHAT and FQNNGV. Unmatched junction bases numbered 0, after V lost 0 bases and J lost 1 base. The CDR3 length is 15 residues. CDR3 DNA sequence: TGTGCCAGCAGCTTAGAGACAGGGGGGAACACTGAAGCTTTCTTT. It translates to CASSLETGGNTEAFF.

The J gene is TRBJ1-4, the V gene TRBV5-1; D gene unclear. V lost 1 base, J lost 4 bases, and 14 bases lay in between. The CDR3 has 16 residues. Germline CDR1 SGHRS, CDR2 YFSETQ. The CDR3 nucleotides read TGCGCCAGCAGCTTGTTGGGAGCTACAATTAATGAAAAACTGTTTTTT. Protein sequence: CASSLLGATINEKLFF.

The V call is TRBV2, the J call TRBJ1-1; 9 nucleotides agree with TRBD1. V shed 8 bases, J shed 1 base, and the junction held 5 bases outside the gene matches. CDR1 is SNHLY, CDR2 FYNNEI, per germline. This CDR3 region has 14 residues. The chain's CDR3 is CASLKQGANTEAFF. Written as DNA, the CDR3 is TGTGCCAGCCTTAAACAGGGGGCGAACACTGAAGCTTTCTTT.

This clone was observed a few times. This sequence joins TRBV19 and TRBJ2-7; D perhaps matches TRBD2 (5 bases). Germline CDR1 LNHDA, CDR2 SQIVND (reference sequence). The CDR3 loop spans 14 amino acids. Trimming shortened V by 3 bases and J by 3 bases, and 12 bases separated the two germline ends. CDR3 residues: CASSIYPGSYEQYF. CDR3 coding DNA: TGTGCCAGTAGTATTTACCCGGGGAGCTACGAGCAGTACTTC.

The genes are TRBV5-1 and TRBJ1-1; possibly TRBD1 for D (6 bases). The germline V gene has CDR1 SGHRS and CDR2 YFSETQ. This CDR3 is built from 18 residues. Trimming cost V 3 bases and J 3 bases, with 24 bases left between them. The CDR3 DNA sequence: TGCGCCAGCAGCTCAAACCGGGACATTCGACGGGGGGACACTGAAGCTTTCTTT. Translation: CASSSNRDIRRGDTEAFF.

The gene calls are TRBV30 and TRBJ2-3; D is tentatively TRBD1 or TRBD2 (6 bases each). The CDR3 is 15 amino acids. Germline V CDR1 and CDR2: GTSNPN, SVGIG (reference sequence). Between the trimmed V and J ends, which lost 6 bases and 3 bases, there was a span of 19 bases. Written as DNA, the CDR3 is TGTGCCTGTCGGCGCCGGTGGGGGGCGACAGATACGCAGTATTTT. Protein: CACRRRWGATDTQYF.

This clone was observed a handful of times. The chain employs TRBV18 and TRBJ2-3; 9 bases align to TRBD1. The CDR3 spans 14 residues. Per the germline V gene, CDR1 is KGHSH and CDR2 is LQKENI. V shed 8 bases and J 0 bases; nucleotides not matched to a gene: 3. CDR3 nucleotides: TGTGCCAGCCTCGACAGGGGGAGCACAGATACGCAGTATTTT. Its protein is CASLDRGSTDTQYF.